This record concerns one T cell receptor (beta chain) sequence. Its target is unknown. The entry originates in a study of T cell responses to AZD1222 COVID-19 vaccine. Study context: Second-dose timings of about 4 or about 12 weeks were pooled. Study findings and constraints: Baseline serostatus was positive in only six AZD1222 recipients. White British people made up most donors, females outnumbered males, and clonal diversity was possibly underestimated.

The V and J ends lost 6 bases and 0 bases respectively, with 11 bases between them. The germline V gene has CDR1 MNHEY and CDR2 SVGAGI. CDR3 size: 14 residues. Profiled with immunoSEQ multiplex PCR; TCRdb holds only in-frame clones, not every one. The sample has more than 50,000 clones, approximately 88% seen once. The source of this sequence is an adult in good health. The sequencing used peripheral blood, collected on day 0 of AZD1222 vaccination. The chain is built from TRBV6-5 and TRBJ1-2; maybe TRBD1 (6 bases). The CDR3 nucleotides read TGTGCCAGCAGCCTGAGGACAGCTAACTATGGCTACACCTTC. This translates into CASSLRTANYGYTF.